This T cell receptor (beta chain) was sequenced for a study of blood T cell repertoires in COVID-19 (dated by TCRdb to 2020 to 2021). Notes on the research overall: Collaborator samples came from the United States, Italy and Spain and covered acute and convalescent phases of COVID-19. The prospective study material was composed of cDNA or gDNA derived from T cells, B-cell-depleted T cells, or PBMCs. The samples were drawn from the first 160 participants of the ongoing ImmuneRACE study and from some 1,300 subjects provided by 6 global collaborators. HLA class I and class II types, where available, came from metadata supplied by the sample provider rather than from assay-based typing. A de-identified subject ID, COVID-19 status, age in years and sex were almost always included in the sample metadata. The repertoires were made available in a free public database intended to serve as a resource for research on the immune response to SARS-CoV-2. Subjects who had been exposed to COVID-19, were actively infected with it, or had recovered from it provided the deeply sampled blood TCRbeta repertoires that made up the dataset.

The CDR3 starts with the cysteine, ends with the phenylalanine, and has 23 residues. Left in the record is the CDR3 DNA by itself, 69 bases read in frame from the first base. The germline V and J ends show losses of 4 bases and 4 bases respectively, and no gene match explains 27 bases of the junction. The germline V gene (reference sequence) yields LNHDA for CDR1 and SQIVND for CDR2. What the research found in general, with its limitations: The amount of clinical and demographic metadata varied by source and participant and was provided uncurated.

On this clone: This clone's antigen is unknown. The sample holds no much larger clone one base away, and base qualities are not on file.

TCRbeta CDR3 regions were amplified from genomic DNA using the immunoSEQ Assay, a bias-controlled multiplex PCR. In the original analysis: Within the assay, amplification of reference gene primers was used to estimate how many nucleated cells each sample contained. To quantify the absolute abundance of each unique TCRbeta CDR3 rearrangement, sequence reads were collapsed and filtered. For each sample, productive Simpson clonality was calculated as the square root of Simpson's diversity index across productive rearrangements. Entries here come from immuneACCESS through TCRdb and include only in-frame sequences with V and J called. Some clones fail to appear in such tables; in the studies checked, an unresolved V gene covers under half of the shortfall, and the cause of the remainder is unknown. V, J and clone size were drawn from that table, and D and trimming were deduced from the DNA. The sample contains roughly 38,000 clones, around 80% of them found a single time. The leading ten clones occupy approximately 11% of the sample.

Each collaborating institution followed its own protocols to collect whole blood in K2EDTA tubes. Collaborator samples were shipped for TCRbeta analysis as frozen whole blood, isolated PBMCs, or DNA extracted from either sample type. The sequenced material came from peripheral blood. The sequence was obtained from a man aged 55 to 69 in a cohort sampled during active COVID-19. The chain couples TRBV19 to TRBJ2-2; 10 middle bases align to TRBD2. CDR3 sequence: CASSTFRGLGRSGLAGATGELFF. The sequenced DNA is TGTGCCAGTAGTACCTTTCGGGGCCTTGGGCGTTCGGGGCTAGCGGGGGCCACCGGGGAGCTGTTTTTT.